Detailed here is one TCR beta chain. Trimming removed 5 bases from V and 5 bases from J, with 13 bases in between. This CDR3 comprises 14 residues. From germline, CDR1 is SGHTA and CDR2 FQGNSA. The sample belongs to a study of technical replicates of blood from a handful of donors. Profiled with immunoSEQ multiplex PCR; TCRdb holds only in-frame clones, not every one. The sample yields roughly 65,000 clones, 86% seen once. The chain employs TRBV7-2 and TRBJ1-5; weak D call: TRBD1 (6 bases). This TCR was sampled from a human donor in good health. Some clones in this sample may be carry-over from other donors' samples. Sequenced input: PBMCs. CDR3 sequence (DNA): TGTGCCAGCAGCGGGCGAGGGGGGGATCAGCCCCAGCATTTT. It specifies CASSGRGGDQPQHF.